This record concerns one TCR beta chain sequence. A much larger clone is a single base away; this may be a read error. The entry originates in a study of tumor-infiltrating lymphocytes in oesophageal squamous cell carcinoma. TCRdb reanalysed the PCR reads using MiXCR and keeps one entry per CDR3 protein. Found here are roughly 14,000 distinct CDR3 sequences, around half of them singletons; the top ten hold about 15%. This TCR came from a male donor with esophageal squamous cell carcinoma. Sequencing was done on a sample of blood.

The CDR3 DNA reads TGTGCCGGCGGTCGGCAGGGAGGCATCAATGAGCAGTACTTC. Its protein is CAGGRQGGINEQYF. This rearrangement joins TRBV6-6 to TRBJ2-7, with D maybe TRBD2 (6 bases). The CDR3 extends over 14 amino acids. With 11 bases removed from V and 7 bases from J, the gap between germline ends came to 24 bases. Germline V lookup: CDR1 MNHNY, CDR2 SVGAGI (reference sequence).